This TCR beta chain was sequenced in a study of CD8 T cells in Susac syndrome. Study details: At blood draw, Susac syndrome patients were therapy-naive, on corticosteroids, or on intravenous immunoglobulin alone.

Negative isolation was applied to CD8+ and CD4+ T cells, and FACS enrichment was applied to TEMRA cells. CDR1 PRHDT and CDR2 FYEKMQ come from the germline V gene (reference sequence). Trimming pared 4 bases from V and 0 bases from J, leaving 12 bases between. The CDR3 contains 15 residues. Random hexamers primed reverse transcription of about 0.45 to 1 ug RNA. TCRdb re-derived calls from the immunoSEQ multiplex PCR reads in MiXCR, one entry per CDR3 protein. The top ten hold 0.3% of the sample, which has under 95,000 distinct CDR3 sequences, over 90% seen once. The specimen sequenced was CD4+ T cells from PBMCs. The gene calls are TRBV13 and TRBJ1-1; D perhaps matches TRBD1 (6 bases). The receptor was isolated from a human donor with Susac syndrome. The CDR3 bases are TGTGCCAGCAGCTGGTCGGGGGGCATGAACACTGAAGCTTTCTTT. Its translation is CASSWSGGMNTEAFF.